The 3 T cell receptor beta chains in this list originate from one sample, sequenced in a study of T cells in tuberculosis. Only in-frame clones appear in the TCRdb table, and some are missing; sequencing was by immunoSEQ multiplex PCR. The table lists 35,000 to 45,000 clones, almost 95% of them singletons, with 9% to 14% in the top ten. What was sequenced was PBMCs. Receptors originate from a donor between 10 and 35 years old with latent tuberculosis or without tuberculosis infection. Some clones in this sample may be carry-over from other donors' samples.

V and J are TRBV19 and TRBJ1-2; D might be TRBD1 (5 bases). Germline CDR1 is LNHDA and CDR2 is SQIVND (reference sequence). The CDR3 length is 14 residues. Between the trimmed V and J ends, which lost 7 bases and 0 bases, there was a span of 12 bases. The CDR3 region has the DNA TGTGCCAGTAAACAGGTCCTAGCTAACTATGGCTACACCTTC. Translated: CASKQVLANYGYTF.

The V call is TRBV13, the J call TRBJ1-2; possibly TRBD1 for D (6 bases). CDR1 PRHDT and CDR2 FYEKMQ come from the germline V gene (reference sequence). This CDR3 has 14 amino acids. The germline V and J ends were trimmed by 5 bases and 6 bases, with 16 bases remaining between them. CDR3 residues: CASSVQGRNDGYTF. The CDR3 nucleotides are TGTGCCAGCAGCGTACAGGGCAGGAACGATGGCTACACCTTC.

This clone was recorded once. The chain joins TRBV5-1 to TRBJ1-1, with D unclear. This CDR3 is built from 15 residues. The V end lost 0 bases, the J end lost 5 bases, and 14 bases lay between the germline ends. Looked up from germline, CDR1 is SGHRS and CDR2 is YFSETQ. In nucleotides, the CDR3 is TGCGCCAGCAGCTTGGGTGCTAGAACGAGAACTGAAGCTTTCTTT. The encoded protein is CASSLGARTRTEAFF.